The clone carrying this T cell receptor (beta chain) was found once. This entry belongs to a study of blood T cell repertoires in COVID-19. Authors' methods: For nucleated cells, counts were estimated from reference gene primer amplification. Using immunoSEQ multiplex PCR, the repertoire was profiled, and TCRdb retains in-frame clones only, with some absent. The DNA gave D and trimming, while V, J and clone size come from that table. The data show fewer than 90,000 clones, 75% to 90% seen once. CDR3 length: 13 residues. V shed 6 bases, J shed 4 bases, and the junction held 4 bases outside the gene matches. Per germline, CDR1 MNHEY and CDR2 SVGAGI.

Sequencing was performed on peripheral blood. This chain joins TRBV6-5 and TRBJ1-1; 8 nucleotides line up with TRBD1. This sequence originates from a male donor with acute or convalescent COVID-19. The CDR3 spells CASSLGQATEAFF. The CDR3 DNA sequence: TGTGCCAGCAGCCTGGGACAGGCCACTGAAGCTTTCTTT.